This T cell receptor beta chain came from a study of Graves' ophthalmopathy and Graves' hyperthyroidism. Germline loops: CDR1 SQVTM, CDR2 ANQGSEA. V was pared by 8 bases and J by 0 bases, with 11 bases between. The CDR3 spans 14 residues. Amplification of the TCR beta CDR3 regions used RNA transcripts (as template). First-round RT-PCR with HTBI primers preceded a second-round multiplex PCR. TCRdb passed the multiplex PCR reads through MiXCR, listing each CDR3 protein once. The sample includes hundreds of thousands of distinct CDR3 sequences, about 41% of them seen just once. This clonotype originated in an adult man with Graves' ophthalmopathy. Sequenced: peripheral blood. This chain uses TRBV29-1 with TRBJ1-6; D remains unclear. The CDR3 sequence is CSLELGSYNSPLHF. For the CDR3, the DNA is TGCAGCTTAGAATTGGGCTCCTATAATTCACCCCTCCACTTT.